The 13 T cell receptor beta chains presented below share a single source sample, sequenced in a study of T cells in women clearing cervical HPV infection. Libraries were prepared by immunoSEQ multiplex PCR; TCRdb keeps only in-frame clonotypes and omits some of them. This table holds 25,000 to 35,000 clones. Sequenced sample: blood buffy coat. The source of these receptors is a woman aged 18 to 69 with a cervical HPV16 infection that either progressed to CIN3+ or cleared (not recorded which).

Partial CDR3 DNA: TGCAGCTCAAAGGCAGGCCTGGGCCACAATGAG. It encodes CSSKAGLGHNE. The whole CDR3 sequence reads CSSKAGLGHNEQFF. This rearrangement joins TRBV29-1 to TRBJ2-1; D remains ambiguous. The read terminates 3 residues ahead of where the CDR3 ends, so the germline J gene completes it. V was trimmed by 8 bases and J by 5 bases, leaving 19 bases between them. In germline, CDR1 is SQVTM, CDR2 ANQGSEA. The CDR3 totals 14 residues.

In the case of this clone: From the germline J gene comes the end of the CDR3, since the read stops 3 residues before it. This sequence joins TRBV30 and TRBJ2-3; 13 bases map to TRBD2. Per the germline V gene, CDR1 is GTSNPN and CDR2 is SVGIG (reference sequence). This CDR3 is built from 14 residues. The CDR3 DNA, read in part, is TGTGCCTGGCACAACGGACTAGCGGGAGAGACG. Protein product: CAWHNGLAGET. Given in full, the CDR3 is CAWHNGLAGETQYF.

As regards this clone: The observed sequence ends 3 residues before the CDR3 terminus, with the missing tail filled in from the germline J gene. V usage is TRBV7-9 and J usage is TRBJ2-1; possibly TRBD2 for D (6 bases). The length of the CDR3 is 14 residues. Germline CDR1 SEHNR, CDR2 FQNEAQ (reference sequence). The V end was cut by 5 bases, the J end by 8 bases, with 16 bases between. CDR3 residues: CASSPVGGWDEQFF. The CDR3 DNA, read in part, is TGTGCCAGCAGCCCCGTTGGGGGGTGGGATGAG.

CDR3 DNA (partial): TGCGCCAGCAGCGGAGGACAGTTATACGAG. Protein sequence: CASSGGQLYE. From start to end, the CDR3 is CASSGGQLYEQYF. The chain has TRBV5-1 and TRBJ2-7; possible D gene TRBD1, 6 bases. The read ends 3 residues before the CDR3 terminus; that terminus is restored from the germline J gene. V lost 4 bases to trimming and J lost 4 bases, with 12 bases between them. The CDR3 is 13 residues long. The germline gives CDR1 SGHRS, CDR2 YFSETQ.

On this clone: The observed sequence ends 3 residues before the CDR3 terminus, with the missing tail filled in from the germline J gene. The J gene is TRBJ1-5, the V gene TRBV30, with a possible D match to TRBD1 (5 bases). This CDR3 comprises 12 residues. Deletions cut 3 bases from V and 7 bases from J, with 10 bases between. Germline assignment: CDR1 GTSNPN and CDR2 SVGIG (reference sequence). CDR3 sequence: CAWSNRGQPQHF. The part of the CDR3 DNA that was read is TGTGCCTGGAGCAATAGGGGACAGCCC.

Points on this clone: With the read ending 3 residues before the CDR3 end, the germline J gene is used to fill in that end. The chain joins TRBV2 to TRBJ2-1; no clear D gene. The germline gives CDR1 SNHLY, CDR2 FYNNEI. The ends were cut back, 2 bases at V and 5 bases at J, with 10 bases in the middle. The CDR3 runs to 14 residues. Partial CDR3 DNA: TGTGCCAGCAGTGAACTAGAGGAAGACAATGAG. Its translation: CASSELEEDNE. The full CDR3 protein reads CASSELEEDNEQFF.

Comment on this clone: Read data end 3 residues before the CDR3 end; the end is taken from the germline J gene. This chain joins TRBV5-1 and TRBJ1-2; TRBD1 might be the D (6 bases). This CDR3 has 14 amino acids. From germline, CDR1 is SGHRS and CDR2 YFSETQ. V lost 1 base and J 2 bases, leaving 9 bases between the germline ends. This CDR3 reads CASSLTGINYGYTF. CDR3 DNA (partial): TGCGCCAGCAGCTTGACAGGGATAAACTATGGC.

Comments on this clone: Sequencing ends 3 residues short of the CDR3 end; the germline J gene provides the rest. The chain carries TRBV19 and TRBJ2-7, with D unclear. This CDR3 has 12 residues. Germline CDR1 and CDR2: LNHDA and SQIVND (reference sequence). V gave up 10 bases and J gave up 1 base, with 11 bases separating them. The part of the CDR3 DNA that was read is TGTGCCACGACATCCGAGTCCTACGAG. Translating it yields CATTSESYE. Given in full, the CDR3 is CATTSESYEQYF.

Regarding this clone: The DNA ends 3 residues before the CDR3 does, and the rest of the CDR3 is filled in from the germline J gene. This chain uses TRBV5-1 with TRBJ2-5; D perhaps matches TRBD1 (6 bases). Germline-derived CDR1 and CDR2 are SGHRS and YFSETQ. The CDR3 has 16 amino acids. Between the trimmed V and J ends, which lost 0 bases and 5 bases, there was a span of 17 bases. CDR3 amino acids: CASSLVETGLRETQYF. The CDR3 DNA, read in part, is TGCGCCAGCAGCTTGGTGGAGACAGGCCTAAGGGAGACC.

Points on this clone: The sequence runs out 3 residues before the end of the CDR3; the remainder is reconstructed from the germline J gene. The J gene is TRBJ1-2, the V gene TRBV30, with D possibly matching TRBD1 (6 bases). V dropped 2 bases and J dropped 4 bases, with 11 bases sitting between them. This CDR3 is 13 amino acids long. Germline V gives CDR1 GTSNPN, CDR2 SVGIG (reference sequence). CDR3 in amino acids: CAWSPGQSYGYTF. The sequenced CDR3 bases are TGTGCCTGGAGTCCCGGACAGAGCTATGGC.

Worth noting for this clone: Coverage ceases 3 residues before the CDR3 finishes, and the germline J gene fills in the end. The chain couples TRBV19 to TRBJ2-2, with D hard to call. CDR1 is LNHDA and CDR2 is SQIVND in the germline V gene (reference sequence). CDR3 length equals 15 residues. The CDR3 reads CASTGSPATNEKLFF. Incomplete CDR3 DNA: TGTGCCAGTACCGGCAGCCCTGCAACTAATGAAAAG.

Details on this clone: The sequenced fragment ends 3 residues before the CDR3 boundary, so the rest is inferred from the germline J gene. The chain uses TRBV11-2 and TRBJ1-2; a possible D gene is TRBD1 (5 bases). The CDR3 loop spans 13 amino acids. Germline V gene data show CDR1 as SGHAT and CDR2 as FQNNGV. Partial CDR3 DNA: TGTGCCAGCAGCTTAGTGCAGGGCGGCGGC. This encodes CASSLVQGGG. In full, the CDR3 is CASSLVQGGGYTF.

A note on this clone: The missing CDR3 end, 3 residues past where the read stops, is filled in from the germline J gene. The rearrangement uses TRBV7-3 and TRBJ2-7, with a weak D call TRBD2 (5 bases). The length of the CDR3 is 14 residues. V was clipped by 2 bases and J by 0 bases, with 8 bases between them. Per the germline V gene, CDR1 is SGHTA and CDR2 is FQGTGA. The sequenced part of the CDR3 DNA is TGTGCCAGCAGCTTAGGACTTGACTCCTACGAG. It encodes CASSLGLDSYE. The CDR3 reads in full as CASSLGLDSYEQYF.